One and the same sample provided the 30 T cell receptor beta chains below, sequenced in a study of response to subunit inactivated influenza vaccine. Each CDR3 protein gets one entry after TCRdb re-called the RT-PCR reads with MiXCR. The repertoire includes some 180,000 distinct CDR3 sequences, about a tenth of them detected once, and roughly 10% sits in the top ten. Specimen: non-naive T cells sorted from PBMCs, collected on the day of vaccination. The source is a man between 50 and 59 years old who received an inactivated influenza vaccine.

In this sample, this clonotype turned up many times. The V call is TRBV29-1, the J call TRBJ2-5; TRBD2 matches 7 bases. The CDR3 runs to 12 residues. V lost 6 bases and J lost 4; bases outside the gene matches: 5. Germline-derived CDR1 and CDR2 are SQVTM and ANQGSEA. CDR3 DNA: TGCAGCGTAACACGGGGGGTAGAGACCCAGTACTTC. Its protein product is CSVTRGVETQYF.

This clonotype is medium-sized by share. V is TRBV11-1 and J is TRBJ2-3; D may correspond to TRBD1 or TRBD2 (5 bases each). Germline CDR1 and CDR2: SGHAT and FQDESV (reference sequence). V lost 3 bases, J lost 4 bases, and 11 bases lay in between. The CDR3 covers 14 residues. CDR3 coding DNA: TGTGCCAGCAGCTTTAACGGGGCCCCAGATACGCAGTATTTT. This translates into CASSFNGAPDTQYF.

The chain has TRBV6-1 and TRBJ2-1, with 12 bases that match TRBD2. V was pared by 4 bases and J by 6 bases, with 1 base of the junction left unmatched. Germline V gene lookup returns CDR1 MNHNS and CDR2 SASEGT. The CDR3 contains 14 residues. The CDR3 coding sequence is TGTGCCAGCAGTGGGACTAGCGGGATCAATGAGCAGTTCTTC. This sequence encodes CASSGTSGINEQFF.

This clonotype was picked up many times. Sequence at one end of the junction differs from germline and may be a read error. The CDR3 reads CASSPEGTSRDTQYF. The CDR3 DNA reads as TGCGCCAGCAGCCCTGAGGGGACTAGCAGAGATACGCAGTATTTT. The chain links TRBV4-3 to TRBJ2-3; 9 bases are a match to TRBD2. The germline CDR1 and CDR2 sequences are LGHNA and YSLEER. The CDR3 loop spans 15 amino acids.

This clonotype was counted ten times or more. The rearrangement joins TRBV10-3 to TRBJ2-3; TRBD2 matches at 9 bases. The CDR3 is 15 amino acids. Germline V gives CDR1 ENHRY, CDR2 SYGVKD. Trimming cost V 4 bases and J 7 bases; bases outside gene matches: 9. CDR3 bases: TGTGCCATCAGTGCCGGGAGCGGGGGGCGGAATACGCAGTATTTT. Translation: CAISAGSGGRNTQYF.

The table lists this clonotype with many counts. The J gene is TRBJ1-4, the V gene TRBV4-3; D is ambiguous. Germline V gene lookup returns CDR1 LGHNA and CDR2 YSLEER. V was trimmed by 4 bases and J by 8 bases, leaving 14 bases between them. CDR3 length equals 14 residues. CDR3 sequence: CASSPQSRGEKLFF. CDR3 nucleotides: TGCGCCAGCAGCCCCCAAAGTAGAGGCGAAAAACTGTTTTTT.

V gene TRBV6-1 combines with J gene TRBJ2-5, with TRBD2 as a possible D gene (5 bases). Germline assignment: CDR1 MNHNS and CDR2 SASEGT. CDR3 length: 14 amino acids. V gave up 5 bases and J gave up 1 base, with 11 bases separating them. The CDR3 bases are TGTGCCAGCAGTTTAGCGCTCAGCCAAGAGACCCAGTACTTC. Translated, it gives CASSLALSQETQYF.

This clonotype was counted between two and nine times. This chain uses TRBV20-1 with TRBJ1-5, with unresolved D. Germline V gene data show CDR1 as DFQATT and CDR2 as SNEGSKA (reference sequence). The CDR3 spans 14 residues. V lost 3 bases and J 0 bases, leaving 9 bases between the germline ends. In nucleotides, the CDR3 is TGCAGTGCTAGTTCAGATTATAGCAATCAGCCCCAGCATTTT. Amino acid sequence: CSASSDYSNQPQHF.

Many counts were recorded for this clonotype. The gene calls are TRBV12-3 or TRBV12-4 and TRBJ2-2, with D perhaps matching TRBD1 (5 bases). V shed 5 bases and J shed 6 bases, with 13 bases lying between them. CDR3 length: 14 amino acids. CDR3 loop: CASSEQEVSGELFF. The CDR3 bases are TGTGCCAGCAGTGAACAGGAAGTGTCCGGGGAGCTGTTTTTT.

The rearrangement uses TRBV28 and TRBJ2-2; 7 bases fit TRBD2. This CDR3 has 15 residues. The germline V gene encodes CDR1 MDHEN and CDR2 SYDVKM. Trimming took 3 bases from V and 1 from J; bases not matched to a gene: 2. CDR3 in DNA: TGTGCCAGCAGTTTGGGAGGGATGAACACCGGGGAGCTGTTTTTT. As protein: CASSLGGMNTGELFF.

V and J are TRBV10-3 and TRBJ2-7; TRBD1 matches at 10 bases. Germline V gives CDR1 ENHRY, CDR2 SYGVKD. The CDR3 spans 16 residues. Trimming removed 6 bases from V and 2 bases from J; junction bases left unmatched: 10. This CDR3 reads CAISAAGGTGAYEQYF. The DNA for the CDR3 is TGTGCCATCAGCGCCGCCGGAGGGACAGGGGCCTACGAGCAGTACTTC.

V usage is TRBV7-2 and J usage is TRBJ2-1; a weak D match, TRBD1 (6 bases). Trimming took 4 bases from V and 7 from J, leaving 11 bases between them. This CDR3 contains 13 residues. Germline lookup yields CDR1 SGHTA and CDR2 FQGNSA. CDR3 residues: CASSWGRVNEQFF. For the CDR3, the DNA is TGTGCCAGCAGCTGGGGGCGGGTGAATGAGCAGTTCTTC.

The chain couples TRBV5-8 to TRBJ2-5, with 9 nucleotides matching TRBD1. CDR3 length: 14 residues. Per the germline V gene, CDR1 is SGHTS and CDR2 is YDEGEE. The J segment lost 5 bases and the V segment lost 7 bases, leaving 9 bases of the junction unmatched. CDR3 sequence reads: CASGPGQGLETQYF. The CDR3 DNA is TGTGCCAGCGGCCCTGGACAGGGGCTGGAGACCCAGTACTTC. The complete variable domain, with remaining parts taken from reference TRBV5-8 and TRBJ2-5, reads EAGVTQSPTHLIKTRGQQATLRCSPISGHTSVYWYQQALGLGLQFLLWYDEGEERNRGNFPPRFSGRQFPNYSSELNVNALELEDSALYLCASGPGQGLETQYFGPGTRLLVL.

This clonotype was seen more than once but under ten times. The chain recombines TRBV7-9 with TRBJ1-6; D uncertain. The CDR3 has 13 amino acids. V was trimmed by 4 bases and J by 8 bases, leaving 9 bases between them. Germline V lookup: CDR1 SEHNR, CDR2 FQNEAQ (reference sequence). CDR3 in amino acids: CASSSSRDSPLHF. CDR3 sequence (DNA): TGTGCCAGCAGCTCGAGTCGGGATTCACCCCTCCACTTT. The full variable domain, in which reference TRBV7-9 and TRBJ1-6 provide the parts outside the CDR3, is DTGVSQNPRHKITKRGQNVTFRCDPISEHNRLYWYRQTLGQGPEFLTYFQNEAQLEKSRLLSDRFSAERPKGSFSTLEIQRTEQGDSAMYLCASSSSRDSPLHFGNGTRLTVT.

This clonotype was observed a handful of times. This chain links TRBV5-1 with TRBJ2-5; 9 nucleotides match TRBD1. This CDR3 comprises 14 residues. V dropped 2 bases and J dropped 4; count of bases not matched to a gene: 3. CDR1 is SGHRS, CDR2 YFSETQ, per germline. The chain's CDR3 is CASSFKGQGETQYF. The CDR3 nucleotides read TGCGCCAGCAGCTTCAAGGGACAGGGAGAGACCCAGTACTTC.

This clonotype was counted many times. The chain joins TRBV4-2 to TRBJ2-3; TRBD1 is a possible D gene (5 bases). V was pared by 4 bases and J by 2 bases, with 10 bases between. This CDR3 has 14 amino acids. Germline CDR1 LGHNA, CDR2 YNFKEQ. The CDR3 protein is CASSPRQTTDTQYF. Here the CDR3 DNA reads TGTGCCAGCAGCCCCCGACAGACCACAGATACGCAGTATTTT.

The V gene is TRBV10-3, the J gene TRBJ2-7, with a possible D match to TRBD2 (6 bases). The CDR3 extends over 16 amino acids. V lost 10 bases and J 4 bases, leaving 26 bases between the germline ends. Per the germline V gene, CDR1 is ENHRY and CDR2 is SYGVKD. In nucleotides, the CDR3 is TGTGCCAGCCAACCGGGGGTTATAGCGCGGGGTTACGAGCAGTACTTC. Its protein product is CASQPGVIARGYEQYF.

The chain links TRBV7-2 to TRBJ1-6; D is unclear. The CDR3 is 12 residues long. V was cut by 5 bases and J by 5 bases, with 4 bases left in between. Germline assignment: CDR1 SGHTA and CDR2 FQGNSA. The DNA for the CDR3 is TGTGCCAGCAGCCGGGATAATTCACCCCTCCACTTT. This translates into CASSRDNSPLHF.

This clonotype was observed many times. CDR3 residues: CASSTNGGQTEAFF. In nucleotides, the CDR3 is TGTGCCAGCAGCACAAATGGGGGGCAGACTGAAGCTTTCTTT. V and J are TRBV11-2 and TRBJ1-1; possible D gene TRBD1, 6 bases. Germline V CDR1 and CDR2: SGHAT, FQNNGV. The CDR3 runs to 14 residues. V lost 5 bases and J lost 5, with 15 bases in between. The full variable domain, completed using reference TRBV11-2 and TRBJ1-1, is EAGVAQSPRYKIIEKRQSVAFWCNPISGHATLYWYQQILGQGPKLLIQFQNNGVVDDSQLPKDRFSAERLKGVDSTLKIQPAKLEDSAVYLCASSTNGGQTEAFFGQGTRLTVV.

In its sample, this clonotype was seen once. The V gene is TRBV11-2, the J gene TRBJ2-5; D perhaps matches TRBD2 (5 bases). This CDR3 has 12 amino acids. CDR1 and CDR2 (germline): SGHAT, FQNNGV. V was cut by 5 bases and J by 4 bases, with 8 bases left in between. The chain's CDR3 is CASSGRGETQYF. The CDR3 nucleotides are TGTGCCAGCAGCGGACGGGGAGAGACCCAGTACTTC.

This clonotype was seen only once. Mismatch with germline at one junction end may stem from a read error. CDR3 protein: CCAPRDSPSGGLNTEAFF. For the CDR3, the DNA is TGCTGTGCTCCAAGAGACAGTCCCTCAGGGGGTCTGAACACTGAAGCTTTCTTT. This chain uses TRBV20-1 with TRBJ1-1; 7 bases are shared with TRBD1. The V gene's germline CDR1 is DFQATT and CDR2 SNEGSKA (reference sequence). This CDR3 spans 18 amino acids.

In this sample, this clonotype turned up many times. The CDR3 sequence: CSARVSGRGPYEQYF. As DNA, the CDR3 is TGCAGTGCTAGAGTTAGCGGGAGGGGTCCCTACGAGCAGTACTTC. The chain is built from TRBV20-1 and TRBJ2-7, with TRBD2 matching over 11 bases. In germline, CDR1 is DFQATT, CDR2 SNEGSKA (reference sequence). This CDR3 contains 15 residues. The ends lost 1 base at V and 2 bases at J; junction bases unmatched: 4.

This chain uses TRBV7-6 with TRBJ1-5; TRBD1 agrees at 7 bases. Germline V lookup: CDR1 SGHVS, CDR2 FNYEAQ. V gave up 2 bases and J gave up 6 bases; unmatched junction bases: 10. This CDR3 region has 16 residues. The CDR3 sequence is CASSLLATGTFQPQHF. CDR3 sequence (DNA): TGTGCCAGCAGCTTACTGGCGACAGGGACTTTTCAGCCCCAGCATTTT.

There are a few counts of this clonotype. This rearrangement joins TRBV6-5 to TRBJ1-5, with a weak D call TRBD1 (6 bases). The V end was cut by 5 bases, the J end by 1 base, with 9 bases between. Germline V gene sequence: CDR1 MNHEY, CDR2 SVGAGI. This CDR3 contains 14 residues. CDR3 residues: CASSHGTSNQPQHF. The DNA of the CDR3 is TGTGCCAGCAGTCACGGGACAAGCAATCAGCCCCAGCATTTT.

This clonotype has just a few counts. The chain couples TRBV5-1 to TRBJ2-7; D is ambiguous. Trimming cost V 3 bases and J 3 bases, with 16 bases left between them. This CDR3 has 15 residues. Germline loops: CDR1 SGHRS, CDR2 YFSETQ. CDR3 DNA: TGCGCCAGCAGCTCCGGTGGAAATGGAGTCTACGAGCAGTACTTC. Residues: CASSSGGNGVYEQYF.

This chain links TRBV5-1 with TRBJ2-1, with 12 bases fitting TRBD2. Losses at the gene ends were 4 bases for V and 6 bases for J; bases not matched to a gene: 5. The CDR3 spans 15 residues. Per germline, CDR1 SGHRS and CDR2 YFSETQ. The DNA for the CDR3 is TGCGCCAGCAGCGTGACTAGCGGGGGACCCAATGAGCAGTTCTTC. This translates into CASSVTSGGPNEQFF.

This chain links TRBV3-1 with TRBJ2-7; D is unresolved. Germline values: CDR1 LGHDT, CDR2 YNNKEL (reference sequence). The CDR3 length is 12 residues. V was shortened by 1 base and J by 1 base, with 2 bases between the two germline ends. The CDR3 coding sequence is TGTGCCAGCAGCCAAGCGTCCTACGAGCAGTACTTC. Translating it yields CASSQASYEQYF.

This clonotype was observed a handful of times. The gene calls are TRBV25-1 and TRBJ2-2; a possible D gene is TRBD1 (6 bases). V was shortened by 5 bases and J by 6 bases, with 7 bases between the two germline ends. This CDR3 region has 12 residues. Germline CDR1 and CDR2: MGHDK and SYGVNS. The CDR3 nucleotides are TGTGCCAGCAGTAAGGGGGCCGGGGAGCTGTTTTTT. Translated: CASSKGAGELFF.

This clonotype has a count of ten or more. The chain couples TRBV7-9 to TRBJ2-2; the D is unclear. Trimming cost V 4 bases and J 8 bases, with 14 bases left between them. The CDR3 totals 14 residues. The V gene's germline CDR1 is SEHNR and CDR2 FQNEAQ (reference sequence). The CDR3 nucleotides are TGTGCCAGCAGCTCCCCGGGCGTCCCAGGGGAGCTGTTTTTT. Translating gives CASSSPGVPGELFF.

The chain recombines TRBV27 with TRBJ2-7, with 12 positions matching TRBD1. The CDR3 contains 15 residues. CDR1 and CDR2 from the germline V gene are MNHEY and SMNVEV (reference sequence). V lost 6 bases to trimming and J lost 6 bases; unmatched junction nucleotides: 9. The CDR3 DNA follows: TGTGCCAGCAGCAGATTAGGGACAGGGGGCCGCGAGCAGTACTTC. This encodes CASSRLGTGGREQYF.